The 3 T cell receptor beta chains below all came from one sample that was sequenced in a study of blood T cells in healthy people across ages. Primers used in a second PCR of about 6 to 12 cycles were a sample-barcoded 5' primer and a J-beta primer mix. In TCRdb, the 5' RACE reads were re-called with MiXCR into one record per CDR3 protein. The sample carries roughly 700,000 distinct CDR3 sequences, 32% recorded once. The sample consisted of blood. The receptors derive from a woman over 75 in good health.

This clonotype was found many times. The chain uses TRBV6-6 and TRBJ2-7; maybe TRBD1 (6 bases). V was trimmed by 5 bases and J by 3 bases, leaving 23 bases between them. This CDR3 has 17 amino acids. Germline V gene data show CDR1 as MNHNY and CDR2 as SVGAGI (reference sequence). CDR3 nucleotide sequence: TGTGCCAGCAGTCCCGAAAAAGCAACAGGGAACGTCTACGAGCAGTACTTC. Translation gives CASSPEKATGNVYEQYF.

At least ten counts were recorded for this clonotype. This chain joins TRBV29-1 and TRBJ1-1, with TRBD1 as a possible D gene (6 bases). V was trimmed by 6 bases and J by 5 bases, leaving 19 bases between them. Germline V gene lookup returns CDR1 SQVTM and CDR2 ANQGSEA. The CDR3 loop spans 14 amino acids. CDR3 bases: TGCAGCGTCCAGACCGGGACACAGAATACTGAAGCTTTCTTT. Its protein is CSVQTGTQNTEAFF.

To note about this clonotype: A read error is possible here, since a much larger clone lies one base away. The V and J genes are TRBV11-2 and TRBJ2-1; D tentatively fits TRBD1 or TRBD2 (5 bases each). The CDR3 covers 15 residues. Per the germline V gene, CDR1 is SGHAT and CDR2 is FQNNGV. The V gene lost 3 bases and the J gene lost 13 bases, with 22 bases spanning the gap. DNA of the CDR3: TGTGCCAGCAGCTTTAGTGAGGGGCACGGCGGTACCCAGTTCTTC. Translated: CASSFSEGHGGTQFF.